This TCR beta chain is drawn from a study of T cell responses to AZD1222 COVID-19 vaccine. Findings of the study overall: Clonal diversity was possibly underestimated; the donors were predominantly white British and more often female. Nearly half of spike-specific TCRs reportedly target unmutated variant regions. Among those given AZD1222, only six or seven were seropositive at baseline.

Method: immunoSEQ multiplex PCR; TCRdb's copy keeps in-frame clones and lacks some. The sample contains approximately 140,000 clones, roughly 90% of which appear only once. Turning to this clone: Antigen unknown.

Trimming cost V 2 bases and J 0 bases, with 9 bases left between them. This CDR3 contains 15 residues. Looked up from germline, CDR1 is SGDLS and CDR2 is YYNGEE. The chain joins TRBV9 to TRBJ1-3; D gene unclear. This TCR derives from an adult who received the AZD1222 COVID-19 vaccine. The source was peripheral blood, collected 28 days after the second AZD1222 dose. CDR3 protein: CASSVSGSSGNTIYF. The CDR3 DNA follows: TGTGCCAGCAGCGTCTCAGGAAGCTCTGGAAACACCATATATTTT.